These 8 T cell receptor beta chains share one sample of origin, sequenced in a study of Graves' ophthalmopathy and Graves' hyperthyroidism. Transcripts of RNA were the source for amplifying TCR beta CDR3 regions. HTBI primers were employed in first-round RT-PCR, then a second-round multiplex PCR followed. A single record per CDR3 protein comes from TCRdb applying MiXCR to the multiplex PCR reads. Of some 370,000 distinct CDR3 sequences in the sample, roughly 15% were seen once. Sequenced material: peripheral blood. These receptors were taken from an adult woman with stable Graves' hyperthyroidism.

This clonotype was recorded many times. The chain employs TRBV28 and TRBJ2-5, with D perhaps assigned TRBD1 or TRBD2 (7 bases each). Trimming took 2 bases from V and 5 from J, leaving 15 bases between them. Germline V lookup: CDR1 MDHEN, CDR2 SYDVKM. The CDR3 contains 15 residues. CDR3 loop: CASSLTGEGEETQYF. Here the CDR3 DNA reads TGTGCCAGCAGTTTAACAGGGGAGGGTGAGGAGACCCAGTACTTC.

Ten or more counts support this clonotype. The genes are TRBV2 and TRBJ2-7; 8 nucleotides line up with TRBD2. The CDR3 spans 18 residues. The junction had 18 bases not matched to a gene; V was cut back by 6 bases and J by 2 bases. Per the germline V gene, CDR1 is SNHLY and CDR2 is FYNNEI. The CDR3 DNA follows: TGTGCCAGCAGCGAACGGGGGGGGTTGAATATGAAGACCTACGAGCAGTACTTC. Its translation is CASSERGGLNMKTYEQYF.

The chain is built from TRBV28 and TRBJ2-7; 11 bases are a match to TRBD2. CDR3 length equals 14 residues. V gave up 5 bases and J gave up 4 bases; unmatched junction bases: 4. Germline loops: CDR1 MDHEN, CDR2 SYDVKM. In nucleotides, the CDR3 is TGTGCCAGCAGTCCGACTAGCGGGAATTACGAGCAGTACTTC. This codes for CASSPTSGNYEQYF.

J is TRBJ2-5 and V is TRBV29-1, with 8 bases aligning to TRBD2. The V segment lost 6 bases and the J segment 1 base; nucleotides outside the gene matches: 4. Germline-derived CDR1 and CDR2 are SQVTM and ANQGSEA. This CDR3 has 13 amino acids. The CDR3 nucleotides read TGCAGCGTCCGGACTAGCACCCAAGAGACCCAGTACTTC. The encoded protein is CSVRTSTQETQYF.

This clonotype was seen repeatedly, ten times or more. The chain couples TRBV27 to TRBJ2-7, with 9 bases fitting TRBD1. The CDR3 covers 14 residues. Germline lookup yields CDR1 MNHEY and CDR2 SMNVEV (reference sequence). V lost 5 bases, J lost 5 bases, and 7 bases stayed unmatched. This CDR3 reads CASSPYDRGDEQYF. DNA for the CDR3: TGTGCCAGCAGTCCATACGACAGGGGGGACGAGCAGTACTTC.

The genes are TRBV6-2 or TRBV6-3 and TRBJ2-5, with D possibly TRBD1 on 6 matching bases. This CDR3 has 14 amino acids. The germline gives CDR1 MNHEY, CDR2 SVGEGT. Trimming took 5 bases from V and 3 from J, leaving 13 bases between them. The CDR3 DNA sequence: TGTGCCAGCAGTGGTCCGGGACAAGAAGAGACCCAGTACTTC. Translation gives CASSGPGQEETQYF.

The sample holds many counts of this clonotype. The chain joins TRBV6-1 to TRBJ1-3; unclear D gene. Germline V gene lookup returns CDR1 MNHNS and CDR2 SASEGT. Trimming removed 2 bases from V and 2 bases from J, with 13 bases in between. CDR3 length equals 16 residues. CDR3 coding DNA: TGTGCCAGCAGTGAAATGAGGTCGACCACTGGAAACACCATATATTTT. Protein sequence: CASSEMRSTTGNTIYF.

This clonotype was seen ten or more times. The chain has TRBV6-1 and TRBJ2-7, with TRBD2 matching 13 bases. Looked up from germline, CDR1 is MNHNS and CDR2 is SASEGT. Trimming cost V 6 bases and J 7 bases; bases outside gene matches: 6. The CDR3 has 14 residues. The chain's CDR3 is CASRATSGRLEQYF. DNA for the CDR3: TGTGCCAGCAGGGCGACTAGCGGGAGGTTGGAGCAGTACTTC.